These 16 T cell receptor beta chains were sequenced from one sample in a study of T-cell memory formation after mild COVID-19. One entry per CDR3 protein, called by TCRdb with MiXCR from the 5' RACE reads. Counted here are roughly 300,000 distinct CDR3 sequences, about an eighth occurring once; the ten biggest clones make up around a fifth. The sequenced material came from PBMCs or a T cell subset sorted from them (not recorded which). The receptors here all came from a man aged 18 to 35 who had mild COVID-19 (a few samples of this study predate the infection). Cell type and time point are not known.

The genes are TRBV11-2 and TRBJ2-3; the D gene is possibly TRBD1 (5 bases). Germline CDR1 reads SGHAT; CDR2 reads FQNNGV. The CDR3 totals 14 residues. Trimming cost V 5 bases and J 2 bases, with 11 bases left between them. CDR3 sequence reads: CASSRTPPTDTQYF. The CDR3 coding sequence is TGTGCCAGCAGCCGGACACCCCCCACAGATACGCAGTATTTT.

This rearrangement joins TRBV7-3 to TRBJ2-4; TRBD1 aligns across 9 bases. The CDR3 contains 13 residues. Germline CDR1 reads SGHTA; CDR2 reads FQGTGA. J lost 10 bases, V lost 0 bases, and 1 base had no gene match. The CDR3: CASSLTGQGIQYF. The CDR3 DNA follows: TGTGCCAGCAGCTTAACCGGACAGGGGATTCAGTACTTC.

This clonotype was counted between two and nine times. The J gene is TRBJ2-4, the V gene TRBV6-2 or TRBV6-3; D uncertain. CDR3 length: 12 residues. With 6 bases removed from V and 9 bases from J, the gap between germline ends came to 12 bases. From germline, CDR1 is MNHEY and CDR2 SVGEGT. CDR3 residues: CASSQTEAIQYF. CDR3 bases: TGTGCCAGCAGCCAGACTGAAGCCATTCAGTACTTC.

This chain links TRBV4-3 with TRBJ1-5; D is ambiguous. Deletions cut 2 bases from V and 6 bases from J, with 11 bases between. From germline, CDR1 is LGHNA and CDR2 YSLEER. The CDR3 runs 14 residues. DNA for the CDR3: TGCGCCAGCAGCCAAATCAAGTGGGTTCAGCCCCAGCATTTT. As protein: CASSQIKWVQPQHF.

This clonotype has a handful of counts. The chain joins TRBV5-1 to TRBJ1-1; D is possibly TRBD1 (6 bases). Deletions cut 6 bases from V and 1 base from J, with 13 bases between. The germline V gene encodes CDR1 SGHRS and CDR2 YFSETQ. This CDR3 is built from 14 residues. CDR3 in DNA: TGCGCCAGCACCCGCGGGACACAGAACACTGAAGCTTTCTTT. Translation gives CASTRGTQNTEAFF.

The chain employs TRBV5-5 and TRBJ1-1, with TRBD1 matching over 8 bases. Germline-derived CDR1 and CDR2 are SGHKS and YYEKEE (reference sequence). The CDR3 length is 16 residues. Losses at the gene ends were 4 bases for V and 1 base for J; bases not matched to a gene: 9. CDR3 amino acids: CASSRKTGQANTEAFF. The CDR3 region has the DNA TGTGCCAGCAGCCGAAAGACGGGACAGGCGAACACTGAAGCTTTCTTT.

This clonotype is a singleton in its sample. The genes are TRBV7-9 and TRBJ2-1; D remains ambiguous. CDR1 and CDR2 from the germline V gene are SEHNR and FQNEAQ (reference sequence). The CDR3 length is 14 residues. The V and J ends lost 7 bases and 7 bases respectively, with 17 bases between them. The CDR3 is CASTTLRVGNEQFF. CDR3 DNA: TGTGCCAGCACCACATTAAGGGTGGGAAATGAGCAGTTCTTC.

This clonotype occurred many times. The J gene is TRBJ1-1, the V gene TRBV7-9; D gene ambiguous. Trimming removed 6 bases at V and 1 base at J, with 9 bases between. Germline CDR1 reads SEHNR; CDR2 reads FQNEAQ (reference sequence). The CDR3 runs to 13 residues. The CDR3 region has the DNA TGTGCCAGCAGTTTATCAGGGAACACTGAAGCTTTCTTT. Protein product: CASSLSGNTEAFF.

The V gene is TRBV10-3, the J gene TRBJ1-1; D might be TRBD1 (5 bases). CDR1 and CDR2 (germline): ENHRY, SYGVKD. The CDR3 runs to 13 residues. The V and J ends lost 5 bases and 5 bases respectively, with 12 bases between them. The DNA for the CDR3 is TGTGCCATCAGTCCCGGGGCCTCGACTGAAGCTTTCTTT. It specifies CAISPGASTEAFF.

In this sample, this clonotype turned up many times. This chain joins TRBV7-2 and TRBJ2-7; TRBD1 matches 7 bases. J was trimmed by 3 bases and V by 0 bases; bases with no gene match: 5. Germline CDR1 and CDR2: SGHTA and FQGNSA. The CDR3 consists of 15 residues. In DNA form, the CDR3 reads TGTGCCAGCAGCTTAGCGGCCGGGACAGACTACGAGCAGTACTTC. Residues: CASSLAAGTDYEQYF.

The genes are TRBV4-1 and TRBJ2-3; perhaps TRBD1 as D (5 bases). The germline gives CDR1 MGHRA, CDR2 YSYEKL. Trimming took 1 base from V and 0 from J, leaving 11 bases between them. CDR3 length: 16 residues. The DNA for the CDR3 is TGCGCCAGCAGCCAAGCATACAGGCAGAGCACAGATACGCAGTATTTT. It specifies CASSQAYRQSTDTQYF.

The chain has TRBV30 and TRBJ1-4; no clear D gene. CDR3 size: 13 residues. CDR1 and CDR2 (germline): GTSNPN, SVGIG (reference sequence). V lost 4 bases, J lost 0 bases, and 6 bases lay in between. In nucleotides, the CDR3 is TGTGCCTGGAACAGCGCAACTAATGAAAAACTGTTTTTT. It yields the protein CAWNSATNEKLFF.

The CDR3 here is CASSETPGTGGTEAFF. In DNA form, the CDR3 reads TGTGCCAGCAGTGAAACCCCCGGGACAGGGGGGACTGAAGCTTTCTTT. The V gene is TRBV2, the J gene TRBJ1-1, with 11 bases aligning to TRBD1. The V segment lost 2 bases and the J segment 5 bases; nucleotides outside the gene matches: 7. CDR1 SNHLY and CDR2 FYNNEI come from the germline V gene. The CDR3 spans 16 residues.

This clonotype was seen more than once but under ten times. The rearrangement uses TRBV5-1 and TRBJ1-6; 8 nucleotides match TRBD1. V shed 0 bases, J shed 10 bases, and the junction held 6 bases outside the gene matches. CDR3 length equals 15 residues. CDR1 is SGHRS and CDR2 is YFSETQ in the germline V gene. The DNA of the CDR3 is TGCGCCAGCAGCTTGGTGGACAGGGTGTTGTCACCCCTCCACTTT. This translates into CASSLVDRVLSPLHF. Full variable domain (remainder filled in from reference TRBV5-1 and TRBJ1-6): KAGVTQTPRYLIKTRGQQVTLSCSPISGHRSVSWYQQTPGQGLQFLFEYFSETQRNKGNFPGRFSGRQFSNSRSEMNVSTLELGDSALYLCASSLVDRVLSPLHFGNGTRLTVT.

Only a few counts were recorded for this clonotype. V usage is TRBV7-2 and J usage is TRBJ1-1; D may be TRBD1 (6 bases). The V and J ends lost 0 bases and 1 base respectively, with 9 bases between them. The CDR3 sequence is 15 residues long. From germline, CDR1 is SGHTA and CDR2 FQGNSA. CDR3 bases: TGTGCCAGCAGCTTAGCGGGGGCCACGAACACTGAAGCTTTCTTT. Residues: CASSLAGATNTEAFF.

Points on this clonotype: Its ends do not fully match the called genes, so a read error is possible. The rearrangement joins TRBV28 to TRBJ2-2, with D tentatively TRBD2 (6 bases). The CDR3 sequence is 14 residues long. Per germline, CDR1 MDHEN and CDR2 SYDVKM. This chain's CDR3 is CASSPPRGGWELIF. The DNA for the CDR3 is TGTGCCAGCAGTCCTCCGAGAGGAGGGTGGGAGCTGATTTTT.